The clone carrying this TCR beta chain was detected only once. This sample stems from a study of CD8 T cells in ankylosing spondylitis. Germline CDR1 PRHDT, CDR2 FYEKMQ (reference sequence). J gave up 9 bases and V 5 bases, and 3 bases lay outside the gene matches. The length of the CDR3 is 12 residues. Scientists made TCR beta libraries using quantitative 5'-RACE with molecular barcodes. A single record per CDR3 protein comes from TCRdb applying MiXCR to the 5' RACE reads. The table lists about 240,000 distinct CDR3 sequences, roughly 8.6% of them singletons, with 6.8% in the top ten. This sequence was found in a male donor with ankylosing spondylitis or in good health (not recorded which). The chain recombines TRBV13 with TRBJ2-1; 8 bases map to TRBD2. Input material: blood, either unsorted or a sorted T cell fraction (not recorded which). The CDR3 is CASSPGTSEQFF. For the CDR3, the DNA is TGTGCCAGCAGCCCCGGGACTAGTGAGCAGTTCTTC.